This T cell receptor (beta chain) stems from a study of T cells in Graves' hyperthyroidism and ophthalmopathy. TCR beta CDR3 region amplification was performed from RNA transcripts. The study used the HTBI primer set for a first-round RT-PCR of the TCR CDR3. TCRdb fed the multiplex PCR reads into MiXCR, producing one record per CDR3 protein. The repertoire holds 700,000 or so distinct CDR3 sequences, 16% seen once, with about 8.4% in the top ten. Findings and caveats of the study: A 13 V-J signature model discriminated ophthalmopathy versus stable hyperthyroidism.

When ophthalmopathy did not progress within 18 months, Graves' hyperthyroidism was considered stable. Diagnoses rested on clinical symptoms, serum thyroxine and TRAb, thyroid ultrasound and orbital computed tomography. Fresh peripheral blood, approximately 10 ml, yielded the PBMCs. V was pared by 9 bases and J by 7 bases, with 15 bases between. CDR3 length: 13 amino acids. Germline V lookup: CDR1 SEHNR, CDR2 FQNEAQ (reference sequence). Concerning this clonotype: The antigen is not known.

The receptor's source is a man younger than 35 with Graves' hyperthyroidism. Material for sequencing was blood. The rearrangement uses TRBV7-9 and TRBJ2-2, with a tentative D call TRBD1 (5 bases). CDR3 sequence: CASRPGQGGELFF. The CDR3 DNA sequence: TGTGCCAGTAGACCAGGGCAAGGCGGGGAGCTGTTTTTT.